One sample yielded the 9 T cell receptor beta chains listed below, sequenced in a study of shared clonotypes between healthy human individuals. Here immunoSEQ multiplex PCR was the method, and the copy in TCRdb shows in-frame clones only, minus some. The profile shows about 520,000 clones, about 96% of them singletons. Sequences were obtained from naive CD4+ T cells sorted from blood. This sample's subset: CD45RA+ positively selected. These receptors were obtained from a woman in her 30s in good health.

The V and J genes are TRBV5-4 and TRBJ2-7, with TRBD1 matching over 10 bases. This CDR3 has 14 residues. Germline V gene data show CDR1 as SGHNT and CDR2 as YYREEE (reference sequence). V lost 4 bases, J lost 3 bases, and 4 bases stayed unmatched. The CDR3 region has the DNA TGTGCCAGCAGCATAGGACAGGGGGTCTACGAGCAGTACTTC. It is translated as CASSIGQGVYEQYF.

The rearrangement joins TRBV19 to TRBJ2-7; possible D gene TRBD1, 5 bases. Germline V gene lookup returns CDR1 LNHDA and CDR2 SQIVND (reference sequence). The CDR3 runs to 14 residues. V lost 5 bases, J lost 5 bases, and 16 bases lay in between. The CDR3 loop reads CASSLTGIGDEQYF. As DNA, the CDR3 is TGTGCCAGTAGTTTAACAGGCATAGGCGACGAGCAGTACTTC.

The rearrangement uses TRBV9 and TRBJ2-7; perhaps D is TRBD1 or TRBD2 (5 bases each). The CDR3 contains 16 residues. Germline V gene data show CDR1 as SGDLS and CDR2 as YYNGEE. The V and J ends lost 2 bases and 2 bases respectively, with 17 bases between them. In nucleotides, the CDR3 is TGTGCCAGCAGCGTTCGGGGAGACAGTTCCCCCTACGAGCAGTACTTC. This encodes CASSVRGDSSPYEQYF.

This chain uses TRBV28 with TRBJ1-1; D might be TRBD1 (5 bases). The germline V and J ends were trimmed by 4 bases and 2 bases, with 14 bases remaining between them. The germline V gene encodes CDR1 MDHEN and CDR2 SYDVKM. The CDR3 length is 15 residues. The CDR3 DNA reads TGTGCCAGCAGTTATCTAGGGACGTCTAACACTGAAGCTTTCTTT. It is translated as CASSYLGTSNTEAFF.

Regarding this clone: The same CDR3 can be traced to other DNA sequences in this sample. This chain uses TRBV18 with TRBJ1-2, with TRBD1 identical over 7 bases. CDR3 size: 13 residues. J gave up 3 bases and V 2 bases, and 0 bases lay outside the gene matches. Germline CDR1 and CDR2: KGHSH and LQKENI. The CDR3, as DNA: TGTGCCAGCTCACCAGACAGGGACTATGGCTACACCTTC. This gives the protein CASSPDRDYGYTF.

The V call is TRBV7-8, the J call TRBJ1-5; possibly TRBD1 for D (6 bases). Trimming stripped 2 bases from V and 0 bases from J, with 17 bases between. The length of the CDR3 is 18 residues. Germline CDR1 and CDR2: SGHVS and FQNEAQ. DNA for the CDR3: TGTGCCAGCAGCTTACAACCCCGGGACACTAATAGCAATCAGCCCCAGCATTTT. Translation: CASSLQPRDTNSNQPQHF.

This sequence joins TRBV19 and TRBJ2-5; 10 bases are a match to TRBD2. After removal of 3 bases from V and 5 bases from J, the junction contained 0 bases not matched to a gene. CDR1 is LNHDA and CDR2 is SQIVND in the germline V gene (reference sequence). This CDR3 has 13 residues. DNA of the CDR3: TGTGCCAGTAGTATGGGACTAGCGGAGACCCAGTACTTC. Translating gives CASSMGLAETQYF.

This chain links TRBV11-3 with TRBJ2-7; D remains unclear. Per the germline V gene, CDR1 is SGHNT and CDR2 is YENEEA. V was pared by 1 base and J by 6 bases, with 13 bases between. There are 14 residues in the CDR3. CDR3 sequence (DNA): TGTGCCAGCAGCTTAGGGCCACGGAGTCGCGAGCAGTACTTC. Translation gives CASSLGPRSREQYF.

The chain is built from TRBV19 and TRBJ1-4; unclear D gene. This CDR3 comprises 14 residues. Trimming cost V 3 bases and J 3 bases, with 8 bases left between them. In germline, CDR1 is LNHDA, CDR2 SQIVND (reference sequence). The CDR3 sequence: CASSIYLANEKLFF. The CDR3, as DNA: TGTGCCAGTAGTATTTACCTTGCTAATGAAAAACTGTTTTTT.